The present T cell receptor beta chain was sequenced within a study of shared clonotypes between healthy human individuals. The protocol was immunoSEQ multiplex PCR, while the TCRdb copy is restricted to in-frame clones and leaves out a portion. The sample has approximately 2,000,000 clones, just under 95% seen once. This CDR3 has 12 amino acids. V lost 7 bases to trimming and J lost 7 bases, with 10 bases between them. CDR1 is SGHNT and CDR2 is YENEEA in the germline V gene. This TCR was sampled from a man between 18 and 35 years old in good health. Some clones in this sample may be carry-over from other donors' samples. The sample taken for sequencing was naive CD4+ T cells from PBMCs. As for subset: CD45RA+ positively selected. The V and J genes are TRBV11-3 and TRBJ2-2; no definite D call. The CDR3 loop reads CASNSYGGELFF. DNA of the CDR3: TGTGCCAGCAACTCTTACGGCGGGGAGCTGTTTTTT.